Below are 25 T cell receptor beta chains sequenced from a single sample in a study of T-cell memory formation after mild COVID-19 (dated by TCRdb to the early 2020s). Library construction relied on 5' RACE. Sequenced using an Illumina NovaSeq 6000. Starting from the raw public reads, TCRdb applied fastp trimming at Q25, assembled clones with MiXCR and retained in-frame beta chains. Rows matching on CDR3 protein sequence are summarized as one entry with the most common DNA and genes. The sample profile shows around 390,000 distinct CDR3 sequences; about a sixth of them were found once. 20% to 25% of the sample belongs to the ten largest clones. The sequenced sample was PBMCs or a T cell subset sorted from them (not recorded which). These TCRs come from a man younger than 35 who had mild COVID-19 (a few samples of this study predate the infection). The sample titles of this study are shuffled in the database, so cell type and time point are left out; the donor was told from shared clones.

V gene TRBV29-1 combines with J gene TRBJ2-1; a weak D match, TRBD1 (6 bases). Between the trimmed V and J ends, which lost 6 bases and 7 bases, there was a span of 13 bases. This CDR3 has 12 amino acids. The germline V gene encodes CDR1 SQVTM and CDR2 ANQGSEA. Here the CDR3 DNA reads TGCAGCGTCGCCATCAGGGGAAATGAGCAGTTCTTC. It codes for CSVAIRGNEQFF.

V is TRBV5-4 and J is TRBJ2-7; no definite D call. V was clipped by 0 bases and J by 0 bases, with 7 bases between them. Germline V gene sequence: CDR1 SGHNT, CDR2 YYREEE (reference sequence). This CDR3 is 14 amino acids long. The DNA of the CDR3 is TGTGCCAGCAGCTTGGACGCCACCTCCTACGAGCAGTACGTC. Amino acids: CASSLDATSYEQYV.

In this sample, this clonotype turned up a few times. V usage is TRBV29-1 and J usage is TRBJ2-5; D is ambiguous. Germline V CDR1 and CDR2: SQVTM, ANQGSEA. V lost 8 bases and J lost 5, with 12 bases in between. The CDR3 has 11 amino acids. As DNA, the CDR3 is TGCAGCACCCGGCCGTGGGAGACCCAGTACTTC. Protein: CSTRPWETQYF.

This clonotype occurred a few times. This rearrangement joins TRBV14 to TRBJ2-5, with 11 bases lining up with TRBD2. V was clipped by 5 bases and J by 1 base; unmatched bases: 6. The CDR3 is 16 residues long. Germline CDR1 is SGHDN and CDR2 is FVKESK. CDR3 sequence (DNA): TGTGCCAGCAGCAATCTACTAGCGGGGGCCCAAGAGACCCAGTACTTC. Translation gives CASSNLLAGAQETQYF.

The rearrangement joins TRBV4-1 to TRBJ2-5, with 13 bases lining up with TRBD2. The CDR3 is 18 residues long. Germline CDR1 MGHRA, CDR2 YSYEKL. V lost 6 bases and J lost 3; bases outside the gene matches: 13. Written as DNA, the CDR3 is TGCGCCAGCAGACAAAGGGGGGGACTAGCGGGGACTGAAGAGACCCAGTACTTC. Protein sequence: CASRQRGGLAGTEETQYF.

The chain employs TRBV7-9 and TRBJ1-2; D may be TRBD1 (6 bases). The V end lost 5 bases, the J end lost 0 bases, and 16 bases lay between the germline ends. This CDR3 comprises 16 residues. CDR1 and CDR2 from the germline V gene are SEHNR and FQNEAQ (reference sequence). The CDR3 DNA reads TGTGCCAGCAGCGAAGGGTTAGGGGGAGCTAACTATGGCTACACCTTC. Protein sequence: CASSEGLGGANYGYTF.

This clonotype has ten or more counts. J is TRBJ1-1 and V is TRBV5-1; possible D gene TRBD1, 6 bases. CDR1 is SGHRS, CDR2 YFSETQ, per germline. V shed 5 bases and J shed 10 bases, with 15 bases lying between them. The CDR3 runs 12 residues. DNA for the CDR3: TGCGCCAGCAGTTCGGACAGAACAGCAGCTTTCTTT. It translates to CASSSDRTAAFF. The whole variable domain, filled in from reference TRBV5-1 and TRBJ1-1, reads KAGVTQTPRYLIKTRGQQVTLSCSPISGHRSVSWYQQTPGQGLQFLFEYFSETQRNKGNFPGRFSGRQFSNSRSEMNVSTLELGDSALYLCASSSDRTAAFFGQGTRLTVV.

The chain recombines TRBV20-1 with TRBJ2-7, with 7 bases fitting TRBD1. V trimming: 3 bases; J trimming: 2 bases; junction bases outside the gene matches: 10. Germline values: CDR1 DFQATT, CDR2 SNEGSKA (reference sequence). This CDR3 is 15 amino acids long. The CDR3 region is CSASGKSGGTYEQYF. The CDR3 DNA reads TGCAGTGCTAGCGGAAAGTCAGGGGGAACCTACGAGCAGTACTTC.

CDR3 coding DNA: TGTGCCAGCACCTTACCCCCGGGTTACAATGAGCAGTTCTTC. Amino acids: CASTLPPGYNEQFF. J is TRBJ2-1 and V is TRBV2; D unclear. The CDR3 contains 14 residues. Germline V gives CDR1 SNHLY, CDR2 FYNNEI. V gave up 7 bases and J gave up 4 bases, with 14 bases separating them.

The rearrangement uses TRBV11-2 and TRBJ1-1; D may be TRBD1 (5 bases). The CDR3 length is 17 residues. The V and J ends lost 5 bases and 1 base respectively, with 20 bases between them. Germline V gene data show CDR1 as SGHAT and CDR2 as FQNNGV. For the CDR3, the DNA is TGTGCCAGCAGCACCTATAGACAGTATAAGACGAACACTGAAGCTTTCTTT. Its protein product is CASSTYRQYKTNTEAFF.

The rearrangement joins TRBV4-3 to TRBJ1-4, with D hard to call. V was pared by 7 bases and J by 1 base, with 16 bases between. The CDR3 extends over 16 amino acids. Germline assignment: CDR1 LGHNA and CDR2 YSLEER. This chain's CDR3 is CASIPSPGGTNEKLFF. As DNA, the CDR3 is TGCGCCAGCATCCCCTCTCCGGGTGGAACTAATGAAAAACTGTTTTTT.

This clonotype was seen a handful of times. The chain carries TRBV20-1 and TRBJ1-1; TRBD1 matches at 7 bases. V lost 5 bases to trimming and J lost 8 bases; unmatched junction nucleotides: 17. The length of the CDR3 is 15 residues. CDR1 is DFQATT, CDR2 SNEGSKA, per germline (reference sequence). In DNA form, the CDR3 reads TGCAGTGCTCCTGACCCAGGGGGGTTTTCCGCCGAAGCTTTCTTT. It is translated as CSAPDPGGFSAEAFF.

The gene calls are TRBV12-3 or TRBV12-4 and TRBJ2-2; D is unresolved. CDR3 length equals 15 residues. The ends were cut back, 6 bases at V and 7 bases at J, with 18 bases in the middle. The CDR3, as DNA: TGTGCCAGCAGCCGGCGACAATGGCCCGGCGGGGAGCTGTTTTTT. Translated: CASSRRQWPGGELFF.

There are a few counts of this clonotype. The chain has TRBV18 and TRBJ2-1, with 9 bases lining up with TRBD1. V was clipped by 9 bases and J by 7 bases; unmatched bases: 7. This CDR3 is built from 13 residues. Per germline, CDR1 KGHSH and CDR2 LQKENI. CDR3 DNA sequence: TGTGCCAGTCGGACAGGGGCGGGTAATGAGCAGTTCTTC. As protein: CASRTGAGNEQFF. Using reference TRBV18 and TRBJ2-1 for the parts outside the CDR3, the full variable domain is NAGVMQNPRHLVRRRGQEARLRCSPMKGHSHVYWYRQLPEEGLKFMVYLQKENIIDESGMPKERFSAEFPKEGPSILRIQQVVRGDSAAYFCASRTGAGNEQFFGPGTRLTVL.

This chain uses TRBV5-1 with TRBJ2-1; 9 bases map to TRBD2. There are 15 residues in the CDR3. Germline V CDR1 and CDR2: SGHRS, YFSETQ. After removal of 0 bases from V and 5 bases from J, the junction contained 3 bases not matched to a gene. CDR3 loop: CASSLGASGDNEQFF. CDR3 nucleotide sequence: TGCGCCAGCAGCTTGGGCGCTAGCGGGGACAATGAGCAGTTCTTC.

Ten or more counts support this clonotype. This CDR3 is CASSLVPGELFF. For the CDR3, the DNA is TGCGCCAGCAGCTTGGTTCCCGGGGAGCTGTTTTTT. The genes are TRBV5-1 and TRBJ2-2; D gene ambiguous. V was trimmed by 0 bases and J by 6 bases, leaving 3 bases between them. CDR1 is SGHRS, CDR2 YFSETQ, per germline. There are 12 residues in the CDR3.

Only a few counts were recorded for this clonotype. V is TRBV7-9 and J is TRBJ2-5; 13 bases map to TRBD2. Germline-derived CDR1 and CDR2 are SEHNR and FQNEAQ (reference sequence). J was trimmed by 1 base and V by 4 bases; bases with no gene match: 3. This CDR3 spans 16 amino acids. DNA for the CDR3: TGTGCCAGCAGCTCCGGACTAGCGGGGGCCCAAGAGACCCAGTACTTC. Protein product: CASSSGLAGAQETQYF.

This clonotype was seen a few times. The chain couples TRBV7-2 to TRBJ2-7; TRBD2 aligns across 7 bases. Germline V gene lookup returns CDR1 SGHTA and CDR2 FQGNSA. The CDR3 is 15 amino acids. Trimming cost V 6 bases and J 2 bases; bases outside gene matches: 10. The CDR3 DNA is TGTGCCAGCAGTCCGGGGGGAGGGGCCACCTACGAGCAGTACTTC. It is translated as CASSPGGGATYEQYF.

The chain employs TRBV9 and TRBJ2-4; TRBD1 matches at 7 bases. Germline V gene lookup returns CDR1 SGDLS and CDR2 YYNGEE. Unmatched junction bases numbered 1, after V lost 3 bases and J lost 4 bases. The CDR3 contains 13 residues. The CDR3 loop reads CASSATGKNIQYF. DNA of the CDR3: TGTGCCAGCAGCGCGACAGGGAAAAACATTCAGTACTTC.

This chain uses TRBV18 with TRBJ1-2; D unclear. The CDR3 length is 15 residues. The V end was cut by 0 bases, the J end by 1 base, with 9 bases between. The germline CDR1 and CDR2 sequences are KGHSH and LQKENI. CDR3 sequence reads: CASSPPDRLNYGYTF. Written as DNA, the CDR3 is TGTGCCAGCTCACCACCGGACCGACTTAACTATGGCTACACCTTC.

This clonotype has just a few counts. The V gene is TRBV9, the J gene TRBJ1-5; 7 bases match TRBD1. CDR1 is SGDLS and CDR2 is YYNGEE in the germline V gene. V shed 3 bases, J shed 6 bases, and the junction held 6 bases outside the gene matches. The CDR3 contains 14 residues. In DNA form, the CDR3 reads TGTGCCAGCAGCGCCACAGGGGCGGCTCAGCCCCAGCATTTT. Translating gives CASSATGAAQPQHF. The whole variable domain, filled in from reference TRBV9 and TRBJ1-5, reads DSGVTQTPKHLITATGQRVTLRCSPRSGDLSVYWYQQSLDQGLQFLIQYYNGEERAKGNILERFSAQQFPDLHSELNLSSLELGDSALYFCASSATGAAQPQHFGDGTRLSIL.

This clonotype was counted between two and nine times. V usage is TRBV6-2 or TRBV6-3 and J usage is TRBJ1-6; D remains unclear. Deletions cut 1 base from V and 8 bases from J, with 15 bases between. Germline assignment: CDR1 MNHEY and CDR2 SVGEGT. This CDR3 region has 16 residues. CDR3 sequence reads: CASSYLAARVDSPLHF. CDR3 DNA: TGTGCCAGCAGTTACTTGGCAGCAAGGGTTGATTCACCCCTCCACTTT.

This clonotype was counted between two and nine times. V is TRBV7-2 and J is TRBJ2-2; D may be TRBD2 (7 bases). This CDR3 has 17 amino acids. The germline gives CDR1 SGHTA, CDR2 FQGNSA. Trimming stripped 1 base from V and 3 bases from J, with 15 bases between. CDR3 sequence (DNA): TGTGCCAGCAGCTTAGTCTCGGGGGGCAGATACACCGGGGAGCTGTTTTTT. Amino acids: CASSLVSGGRYTGELFF.

This clonotype has a handful of counts. This sequence joins TRBV12-3 or TRBV12-4 and TRBJ2-1; perhaps TRBD1 as D (7 bases). CDR3 size: 13 residues. V lost 7 bases to trimming and J lost 15 bases, with 22 bases between them. In nucleotides, the CDR3 is TGTGCCAGCACCTCCGCGGCCCTCAGGGGGGTGTTCTTC. It translates to CASTSAALRGVFF.

V is TRBV6-1 and J is TRBJ2-5; the D is unclear. The CDR3 spans 12 residues. The V gene lost 4 bases and the J gene lost 4 bases, with 7 bases spanning the gap. CDR1 is MNHNS, CDR2 SASEGT, per germline. CDR3 nucleotides: TGTGCCAGCAGTGCCAGACGAGAGACCCAGTACTTC. It translates to CASSARRETQYF.